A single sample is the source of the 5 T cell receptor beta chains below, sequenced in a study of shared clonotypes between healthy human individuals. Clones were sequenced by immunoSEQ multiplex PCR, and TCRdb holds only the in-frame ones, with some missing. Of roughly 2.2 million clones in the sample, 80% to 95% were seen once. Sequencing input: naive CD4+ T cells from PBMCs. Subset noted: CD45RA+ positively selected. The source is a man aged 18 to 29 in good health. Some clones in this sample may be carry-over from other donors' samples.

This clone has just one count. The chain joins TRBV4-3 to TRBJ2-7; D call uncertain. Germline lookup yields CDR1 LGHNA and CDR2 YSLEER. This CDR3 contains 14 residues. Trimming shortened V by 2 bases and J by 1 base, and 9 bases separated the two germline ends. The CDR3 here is CASSQFGESYEQYF. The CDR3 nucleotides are TGCGCCAGCAGCCAATTCGGAGAATCCTACGAGCAGTACTTC.

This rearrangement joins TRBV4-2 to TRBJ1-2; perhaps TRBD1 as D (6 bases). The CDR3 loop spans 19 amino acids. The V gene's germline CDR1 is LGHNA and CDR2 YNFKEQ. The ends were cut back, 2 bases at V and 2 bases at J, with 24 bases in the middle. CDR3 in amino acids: CASSQNVKGGTGGNYGYTF. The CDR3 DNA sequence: TGTGCCAGCAGCCAAAACGTTAAAGGGGGTACGGGAGGGAACTATGGCTACACCTTC.

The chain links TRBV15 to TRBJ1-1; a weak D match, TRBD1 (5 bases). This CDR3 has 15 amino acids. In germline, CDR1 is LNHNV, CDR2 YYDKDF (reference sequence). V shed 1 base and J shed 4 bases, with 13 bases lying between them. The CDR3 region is CATSRGSRASTEAFF. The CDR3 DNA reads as TGTGCCACCAGCAGAGGGTCCAGGGCAAGCACTGAAGCTTTCTTT.

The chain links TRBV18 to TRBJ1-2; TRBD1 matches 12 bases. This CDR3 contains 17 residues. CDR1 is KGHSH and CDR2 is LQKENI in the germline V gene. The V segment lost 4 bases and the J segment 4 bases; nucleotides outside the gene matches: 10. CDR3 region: CASSLSPGTGGSYGYTF. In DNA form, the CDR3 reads TGTGCCAGCTCACTTTCCCCCGGGACAGGGGGCAGCTATGGCTACACCTTC.

Here the CDR3 DNA reads TGCAGCGCCACGGGTCAGCCTAGCACAGATACGCAGTATTTT. Its translation: CSATGQPSTDTQYF. The chain is built from TRBV29-1 and TRBJ2-3; D gene ambiguous. V lost 7 bases and J 0 bases, leaving 14 bases between the germline ends. This CDR3 region has 14 residues. Germline V gene data show CDR1 as SQVTM and CDR2 as ANQGSEA.